This passage covers 7 T cell receptor beta chains from one sample sequenced in a study of T cells in Graves' hyperthyroidism and ophthalmopathy. Template material for amplifying TCR beta CDR3 regions consisted of RNA transcripts. HTBI primers were used for first-round RT-PCR of the TCR CDR3. TCRdb recomputed calls from the multiplex PCR reads with MiXCR, one row per CDR3 protein. Here the sample spans 500,000 or so distinct CDR3 sequences, about 16% being singletons. Sequencing was done on a sample of blood. The receptors were sampled from a woman aged 25-40 years with Graves' ophthalmopathy.

This clonotype has just a few counts. The chain couples TRBV6-1 to TRBJ1-2; D gene ambiguous. Germline CDR1 MNHNS, CDR2 SASEGT. This CDR3 is built from 14 residues. V gave up 8 bases and J gave up 5 bases, with 18 bases separating them. The CDR3 nucleotides read TGTGCCAGCTCTATCCCGGGGTTGCCTTATGGCTACACCTTC. Protein: CASSIPGLPYGYTF.

The chain links TRBV20-1 to TRBJ1-5, with D unresolved. CDR3 size: 15 residues. Trimming stripped 1 base from V and 6 bases from J, with 16 bases between. CDR1 DFQATT and CDR2 SNEGSKA come from the germline V gene (reference sequence). CDR3 sequence: CSARGDTLSGQPQHF. In DNA, the CDR3 is TGCAGTGCTAGAGGGGATACATTGAGCGGTCAGCCCCAGCATTTT.

This clonotype has at least ten counts. The gene calls are TRBV7-9 and TRBJ2-7; D perhaps matches TRBD1 (6 bases). In germline, CDR1 is SEHNR, CDR2 FQNEAQ (reference sequence). V lost 1 base to trimming and J lost 3 bases, with 19 bases between them. This CDR3 region has 17 residues. The CDR3 DNA sequence: TGTGCCAGCAGCTTAGGAGCAACAGGGCATTTTGACTACGAGCAGTACTTC. Translated: CASSLGATGHFDYEQYF.

This chain uses TRBV3-1 with TRBJ2-5, with 9 bases identical to TRBD1. The CDR3 totals 12 residues. Germline CDR1 LGHDT, CDR2 YNNKEL (reference sequence). Losses at the gene ends were 6 bases for V and 13 bases for J; bases not matched to a gene: 9. The CDR3 here is CASSQTGTGSYF. The CDR3 nucleotides read TGTGCCAGCAGTCAGACGGGGACAGGGTCGTACTTC.

Many counts were recorded for this clonotype. The V gene is TRBV4-1, the J gene TRBJ2-3, with TRBD2 matching 8 bases. This CDR3 has 15 amino acids. Trimming cost V 5 bases and J 1 base; bases outside gene matches: 5. Germline loops: CDR1 MGHRA, CDR2 YSYEKL. The CDR3 DNA is TGCGCCAGCAGCGATAGCGGGAAGGGCACAGATACGCAGTATTTT. Translation: CASSDSGKGTDTQYF.

The V call is TRBV2, the J call TRBJ2-7; the match to TRBD1 covers 11 bases. The germline V gene encodes CDR1 SNHLY and CDR2 FYNNEI. This CDR3 comprises 17 residues. J lost 6 bases, V lost 3 bases, and 13 bases had no gene match. This CDR3 is CASSDHLSDRGPLEQYF. The CDR3 DNA reads as TGTGCCAGCAGTGATCACCTTTCGGACAGGGGGCCTCTCGAGCAGTACTTC.

This chain connects TRBV7-9 to TRBJ2-1; D is unresolved. Germline V lookup: CDR1 SEHNR, CDR2 FQNEAQ (reference sequence). The CDR3 extends over 13 amino acids. The V gene lost 1 base and the J gene lost 5 bases, with 6 bases spanning the gap. In DNA, the CDR3 is TGTGCCAGCAGCTTAGTACCGGACAATGAGCAGTTCTTC. Encoded protein: CASSLVPDNEQFF.